The 17 T cell receptor beta chains listed next were all sequenced from one sample in a study of Ad26.COV2.S vaccination and SARS-CoV-2 variants. The method was immunoSEQ multiplex PCR; TCRdb's version includes in-frame clones alone and lacks a portion of them. The data hold about 400,000 clones, with 80% to 90% observed a single time. Noted treatment: around 19 received Ad26.COV2.S at low or high dose, single or two shots; about five received placebo; per-sample allocation not given. Collection of samples fell on day 63 after the first vaccine or placebo injection. Sequencing was performed on peripheral blood, taken in a trial of Ad26.COV2.S vaccine versus placebo. Receptors originate from a person between 18 and 59 years old who received the Ad26.COV2.S COVID-19 vaccine or a placebo.

CDR3 coding DNA: TGTGCCAGTAGTCACCCCCGGGGCGCTGAAGCTTTCTTT. It is translated as CASSHPRGAEAFF. This rearrangement joins TRBV19 to TRBJ1-1; TRBD1 might be the D (5 bases). The V gene lost 5 bases and the J gene lost 6 bases, with 13 bases spanning the gap. This CDR3 is built from 13 residues. Germline V gene sequence: CDR1 LNHDA, CDR2 SQIVND (reference sequence). The whole variable domain, remainder taken from reference TRBV19 and TRBJ1-1, is DGGITQSPKYLFRKEGQNVTLSCEQNLNHDAMYWYRQDPGQGLRLIYYSQIVNDFQKGDIAEGYSVSREKKESFPLTVTSAQKNPTAFYLCASSHPRGAEAFFGQGTRLTVV.

V is TRBV5-1 and J is TRBJ2-1, with a possible D match to TRBD1 (6 bases). V lost 5 bases and J lost 6, with 12 bases in between. The CDR3 consists of 13 residues. From germline, CDR1 is SGHRS and CDR2 YFSETQ. The CDR3 bases are TGCGCCAGCAGTCGTGGGGGCCTCAATGAGCAGTTCTTC. It encodes CASSRGGLNEQFF. The entire variable domain, with the rest obtained from reference TRBV5-1 and TRBJ2-1, is as follows: KAGVTQTPRYLIKTRGQQVTLSCSPISGHRSVSWYQQTPGQGLQFLFEYFSETQRNKGNFPGRFSGRQFSNSRSEMNVSTLELGDSALYLCASSRGGLNEQFFGPGTRLTVL.

The chain joins TRBV14 to TRBJ2-5, with D perhaps matching TRBD2 (6 bases). The CDR3 has 16 residues. The V gene lost 1 base and the J gene lost 4 bases, with 16 bases spanning the gap. The V gene's germline CDR1 is SGHDN and CDR2 FVKESK. The CDR3 nucleotides read TGTGCCAGCAGCCAAGTAGGAGGGCGGGCCGGAGAGACCCAGTACTTC. As protein: CASSQVGGRAGETQYF.

The chain is built from TRBV5-4 and TRBJ1-1; the match to TRBD1 covers 7 bases. The CDR3 sequence is 14 residues long. Germline loops: CDR1 SGHNT, CDR2 YYREEE (reference sequence). After removal of 3 bases from V and 8 bases from J, the junction contained 10 bases not matched to a gene. CDR3: CASSSPRTGGEAFF. The CDR3 region has the DNA TGTGCCAGCAGCTCGCCTCGGACAGGAGGAGAAGCTTTCTTT.

V gene TRBV9 combines with J gene TRBJ1-3; D is possibly TRBD1 (5 bases). This CDR3 region has 15 residues. The germline CDR1 and CDR2 sequences are SGDLS and YYNGEE. V was clipped by 4 bases and J by 4 bases, with 15 bases between them. CDR3 region: CASSPPRGAGNTIYF. DNA for the CDR3: TGTGCCAGCAGCCCCCCGCGGGGCGCCGGAAACACCATATATTTT.

CDR3 sequence: CASSSRAEAFF. The CDR3 DNA follows: TGTGCCAGCAGCTCGCGGGCTGAAGCTTTCTTT. The V and J genes are TRBV5-6 and TRBJ1-1; D remains ambiguous. The germline gives CDR1 SGHDT, CDR2 YYEEEE. V lost 3 bases to trimming and J lost 6 bases, with 6 bases between them. This CDR3 is 11 amino acids long.

A single count supports this clone. V gene TRBV18 combines with J gene TRBJ2-7, with TRBD1 as a possible D gene (6 bases). The CDR3 extends over 13 amino acids. In germline, CDR1 is KGHSH, CDR2 LQKENI. The V end lost 3 bases, the J end lost 5 bases, and 11 bases lay between the germline ends. The CDR3 loop is CASSPNPGDEQYF. The CDR3 DNA reads as TGTGCCAGCTCACCTAATCCAGGGGACGAGCAGTACTTC. Combining the CDR3 with reference TRBV18 and TRBJ2-7 gives the whole variable domain NAGVMQNPRHLVRRRGQEARLRCSPMKGHSHVYWYRQLPEEGLKFMVYLQKENIIDESGMPKERFSAEFPKEGPSILRIQQVVRGDSAAYFCASSPNPGDEQYFGPGTRLTVT.

The chain employs TRBV7-9 and TRBJ1-1; 8 nucleotides match TRBD1. This CDR3 has 16 residues. Looked up from germline, CDR1 is SEHNR and CDR2 is FQNEAQ (reference sequence). The J segment lost 5 bases and the V segment lost 5 bases, leaving 13 bases of the junction unmatched. This CDR3 reads CASSQTTGQGRTEAFF. CDR3 coding DNA: TGTGCCAGCAGCCAAACCACCGGACAGGGCAGGACTGAAGCTTTCTTT. Full variable domain (rest looked up from reference TRBV7-9 and TRBJ1-1): DTGVSQNPRHKITKRGQNVTFRCDPISEHNRLYWYRQTLGQGPEFLTYFQNEAQLEKSRLLSDRFSAERPKGSFSTLEIQRTEQGDSAMYLCASSQTTGQGRTEAFFGQGTRLTVV.

V usage is TRBV4-3 and J usage is TRBJ1-2, with no clear D. Germline V gene data show CDR1 as LGHNA and CDR2 as YSLEER. Trimming cost V 0 bases and J 5 bases, with 16 bases left between them. The CDR3 contains 16 residues. CDR3: CASSQDSEGIDYGYTF. The CDR3 DNA reads TGCGCCAGCAGCCAAGATAGTGAGGGTATTGATTATGGCTACACCTTC.

This chain joins TRBV5-1 and TRBJ2-3, with D perhaps TRBD1 (7 bases). The CDR3 is 15 amino acids. The V gene's germline CDR1 is SGHRS and CDR2 YFSETQ. The V end was cut by 2 bases, the J end by 3 bases, with 13 bases between. This CDR3 is CASSLQGRRTDTQYF. Written as DNA, the CDR3 is TGCGCCAGCAGCTTACAGGGGAGGAGGACAGATACGCAGTATTTT.

The chain recombines TRBV18 with TRBJ1-6; 7 bases line up with TRBD1. CDR1 is KGHSH, CDR2 LQKENI, per germline. This CDR3 comprises 16 residues. V dropped 3 bases and J dropped 8; count of bases not matched to a gene: 10. This chain's CDR3 is CASSPLPTGKDSPLHF. The CDR3 DNA is TGTGCCAGCTCACCTCTCCCGACAGGGAAAGATTCACCCCTCCACTTT.

The sample holds one count of this clone. The germline gene is not matched at one end of the junction; a read error may be the cause. The chain employs TRBV4-3 and TRBJ1-2; D is undetermined. There are 15 residues in the CDR3. Germline lookup yields CDR1 LGHNA and CDR2 YSLEER. The CDR3 sequence: CASSQTSYSEAYRDF. CDR3 bases: TGCGCCAGCAGCCAGACATCATATTCCGAGGCCTATCGTGATTTC.

Regarding this clone: Distinct nucleotide sequences in the sample also encode this CDR3. The chain employs TRBV11-3 and TRBJ2-2, with a tentative D call TRBD1 (6 bases). The germline V gene has CDR1 SGHNT and CDR2 YENEEA. The CDR3 has 15 residues. Trimming took 3 bases from V and 2 from J, leaving 10 bases between them. CDR3 in amino acids: CASSFKGGNTGELFF. The CDR3 nucleotides read TGTGCCAGCAGCTTTAAAGGGGGAAACACCGGGGAGCTGTTTTTT.

This clone was seen a single time. The rearrangement links TRBV7-9 to TRBJ1-2, with D hard to call. The V end lost 2 bases, the J end lost 3 bases, and 10 bases lay between the germline ends. CDR3 size: 14 residues. Germline-derived CDR1 and CDR2 are SEHNR and FQNEAQ (reference sequence). As DNA, the CDR3 is TGTGCCAGCAGCTTATATTCAGCCTACTATGGCTACACCTTC. As protein: CASSLYSAYYGYTF.

The V call is TRBV19, the J call TRBJ1-2; D may be TRBD1 (6 bases). Germline V CDR1 and CDR2: LNHDA, SQIVND (reference sequence). V was cut by 5 bases and J by 8 bases, with 18 bases left in between. This CDR3 contains 14 residues. CDR3 amino acids: CASSPTTGMGGYTF. The CDR3 DNA sequence: TGTGCCAGTAGTCCGACGACAGGCATGGGAGGCTACACCTTC.

The chain carries TRBV6-5 and TRBJ2-1; TRBD1 agrees at 10 bases. Germline lookup yields CDR1 MNHEY and CDR2 SVGAGI. This CDR3 contains 14 residues. Unmatched junction bases numbered 3, after V lost 6 bases and J lost 4 bases. Here the CDR3 DNA reads TGTGCCAGCAGGGGACAGGGGACGTACAATGAGCAGTTCTTC. Translated, it gives CASRGQGTYNEQFF.

The chain links TRBV7-9 to TRBJ2-2; D perhaps matches TRBD2 (7 bases). Per the germline V gene, CDR1 is SEHNR and CDR2 is FQNEAQ (reference sequence). V was clipped by 5 bases and J by 5 bases, with 15 bases between them. There are 15 residues in the CDR3. CDR3 coding DNA: TGTGCCAGCAGCCCTCGGGCGGGGGCGACCGGGGAGCTGTTTTTT. Protein product: CASSPRAGATGELFF.